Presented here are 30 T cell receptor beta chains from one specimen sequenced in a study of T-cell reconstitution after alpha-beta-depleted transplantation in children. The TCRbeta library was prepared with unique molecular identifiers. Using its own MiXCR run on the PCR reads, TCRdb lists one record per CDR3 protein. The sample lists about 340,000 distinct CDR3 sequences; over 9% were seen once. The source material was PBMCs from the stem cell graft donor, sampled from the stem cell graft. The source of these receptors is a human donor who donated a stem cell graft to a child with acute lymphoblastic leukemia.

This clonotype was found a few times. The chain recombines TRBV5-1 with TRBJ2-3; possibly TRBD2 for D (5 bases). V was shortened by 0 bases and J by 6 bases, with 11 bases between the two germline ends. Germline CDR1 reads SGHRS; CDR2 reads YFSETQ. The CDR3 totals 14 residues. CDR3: CASSLERVADTQYF. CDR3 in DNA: TGCGCCAGCAGCTTGGAGAGGGTCGCCGATACGCAGTATTTT. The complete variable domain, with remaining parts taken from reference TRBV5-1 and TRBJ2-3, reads KAGVTQTPRYLIKTRGQQVTLSCSPISGHRSVSWYQQTPGQGLQFLFEYFSETQRNKGNFPGRFSGRQFSNSRSEMNVSTLELGDSALYLCASSLERVADTQYFGPGTRLTVL.

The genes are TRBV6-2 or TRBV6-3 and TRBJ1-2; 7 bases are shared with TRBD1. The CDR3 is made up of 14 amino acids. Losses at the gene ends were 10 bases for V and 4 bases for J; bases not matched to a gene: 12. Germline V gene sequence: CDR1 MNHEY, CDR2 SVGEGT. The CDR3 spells CATTTGRFLYGYTF. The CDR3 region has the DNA TGTGCCACCACGACAGGGAGGTTCCTCTATGGCTACACCTTC.

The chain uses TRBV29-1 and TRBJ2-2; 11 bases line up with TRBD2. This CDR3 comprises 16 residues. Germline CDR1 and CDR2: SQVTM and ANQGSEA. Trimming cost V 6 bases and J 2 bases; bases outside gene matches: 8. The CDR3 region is CSVARTSGSNTGELFF. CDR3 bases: TGCAGCGTCGCCCGAACTAGCGGGAGCAACACCGGGGAGCTGTTTTTT.

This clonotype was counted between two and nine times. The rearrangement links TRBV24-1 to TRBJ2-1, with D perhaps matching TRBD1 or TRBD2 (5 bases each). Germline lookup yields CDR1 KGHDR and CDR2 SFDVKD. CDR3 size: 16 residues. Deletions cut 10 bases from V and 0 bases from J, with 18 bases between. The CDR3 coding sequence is TGTGCCACGCAAGGGGAGTCCCAGAGCTCCTACAATGAGCAGTTCTTC. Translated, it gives CATQGESQSSYNEQFF.

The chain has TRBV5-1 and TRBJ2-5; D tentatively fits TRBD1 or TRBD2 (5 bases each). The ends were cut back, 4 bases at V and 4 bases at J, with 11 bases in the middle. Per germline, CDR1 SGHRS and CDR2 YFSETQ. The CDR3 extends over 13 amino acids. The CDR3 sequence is CASSHRDPETQYF. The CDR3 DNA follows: TGCGCCAGCAGCCACCGGGACCCAGAGACCCAGTACTTC.

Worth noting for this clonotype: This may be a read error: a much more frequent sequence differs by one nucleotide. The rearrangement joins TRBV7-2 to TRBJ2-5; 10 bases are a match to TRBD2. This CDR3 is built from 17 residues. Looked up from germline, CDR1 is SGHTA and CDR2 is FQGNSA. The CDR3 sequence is CATSLAGVAGGPRTQYF. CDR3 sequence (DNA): TGTGCCACCAGCTTAGCAGGCGTAGCGGGAGGCCCTCGGACCCAGTACTTC.

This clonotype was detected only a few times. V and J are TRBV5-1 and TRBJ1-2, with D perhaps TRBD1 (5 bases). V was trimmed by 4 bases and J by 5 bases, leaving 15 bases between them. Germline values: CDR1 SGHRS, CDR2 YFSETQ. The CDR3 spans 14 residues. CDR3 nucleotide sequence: TGCGCCAGCAGCGCGGGGACGGAAACGTATGGCTACACCTTC. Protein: CASSAGTETYGYTF.

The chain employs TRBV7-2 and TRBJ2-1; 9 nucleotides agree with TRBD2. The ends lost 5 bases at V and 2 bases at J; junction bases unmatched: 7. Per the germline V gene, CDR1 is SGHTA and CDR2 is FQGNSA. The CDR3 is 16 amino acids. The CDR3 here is CASSLLAGRTYNEQFF. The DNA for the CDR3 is TGTGCCAGCAGCCTCCTAGCGGGACGCACCTACAATGAGCAGTTCTTC.

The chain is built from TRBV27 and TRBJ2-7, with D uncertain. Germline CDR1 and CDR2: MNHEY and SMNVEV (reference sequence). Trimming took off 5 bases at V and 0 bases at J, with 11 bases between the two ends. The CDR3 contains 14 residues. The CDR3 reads CASSLQFGSYEQYF. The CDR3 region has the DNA TGTGCCAGCAGTCTTCAGTTCGGCTCCTACGAGCAGTACTTC.

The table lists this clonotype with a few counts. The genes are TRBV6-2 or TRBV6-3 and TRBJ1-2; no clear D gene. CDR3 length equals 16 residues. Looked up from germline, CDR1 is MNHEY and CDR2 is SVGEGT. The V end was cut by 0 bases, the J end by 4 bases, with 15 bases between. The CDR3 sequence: CASSYSSQARSYGYTF. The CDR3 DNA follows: TGTGCCAGCAGTTACTCGAGCCAGGCAAGGAGCTATGGCTACACCTTC.

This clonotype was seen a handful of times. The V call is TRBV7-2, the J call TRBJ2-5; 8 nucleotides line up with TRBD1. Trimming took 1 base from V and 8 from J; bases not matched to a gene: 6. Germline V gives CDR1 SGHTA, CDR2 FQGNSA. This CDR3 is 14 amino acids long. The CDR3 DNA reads TGTGCCAGCAGCTTAGACAGGGGGTTTCAAACCCAGTACTTC. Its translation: CASSLDRGFQTQYF.

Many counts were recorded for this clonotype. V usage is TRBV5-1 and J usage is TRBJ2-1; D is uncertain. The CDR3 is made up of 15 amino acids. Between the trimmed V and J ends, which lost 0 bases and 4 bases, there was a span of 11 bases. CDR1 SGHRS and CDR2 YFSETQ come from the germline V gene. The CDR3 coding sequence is TGCGCCAGCAGCTTGGAGGCCCTCGATTACAATGAGCAGTTCTTC. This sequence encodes CASSLEALDYNEQFF.

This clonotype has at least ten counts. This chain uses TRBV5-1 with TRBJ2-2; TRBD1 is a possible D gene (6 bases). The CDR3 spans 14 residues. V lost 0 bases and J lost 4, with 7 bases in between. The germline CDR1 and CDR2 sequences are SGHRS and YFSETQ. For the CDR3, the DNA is TGCGCCAGCAGCTTGGGACAGGTCACCGGGGAGCTGTTTTTT. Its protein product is CASSLGQVTGELFF.

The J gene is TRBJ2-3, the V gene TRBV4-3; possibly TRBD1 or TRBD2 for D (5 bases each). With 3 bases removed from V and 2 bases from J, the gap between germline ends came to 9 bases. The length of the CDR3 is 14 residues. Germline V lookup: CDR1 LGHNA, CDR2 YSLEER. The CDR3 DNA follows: TGCGCCAGCAGCCAGGGGGACCACACAGATACGCAGTATTTT. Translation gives CASSQGDHTDTQYF.

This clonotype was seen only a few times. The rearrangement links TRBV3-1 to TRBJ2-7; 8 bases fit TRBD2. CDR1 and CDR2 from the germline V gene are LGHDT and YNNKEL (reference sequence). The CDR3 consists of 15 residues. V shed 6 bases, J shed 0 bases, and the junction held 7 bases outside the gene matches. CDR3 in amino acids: CASSPGGSYSYEQYF. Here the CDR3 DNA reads TGTGCCAGCAGTCCGGGGGGGTCCTACTCCTACGAGCAGTACTTC.

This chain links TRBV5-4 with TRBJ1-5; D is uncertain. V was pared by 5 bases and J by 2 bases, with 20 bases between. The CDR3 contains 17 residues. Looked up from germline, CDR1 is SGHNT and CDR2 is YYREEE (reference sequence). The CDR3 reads CASREKRTEWGNQPQHF. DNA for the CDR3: TGTGCCAGCAGAGAAAAAAGAACGGAATGGGGCAATCAGCCCCAGCATTTT.

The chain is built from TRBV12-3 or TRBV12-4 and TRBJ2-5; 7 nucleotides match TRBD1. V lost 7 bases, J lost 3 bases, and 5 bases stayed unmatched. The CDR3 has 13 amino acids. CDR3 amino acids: CASIGTVEETQYF. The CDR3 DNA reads TGTGCCAGCATCGGGACAGTCGAAGAGACCCAGTACTTC.

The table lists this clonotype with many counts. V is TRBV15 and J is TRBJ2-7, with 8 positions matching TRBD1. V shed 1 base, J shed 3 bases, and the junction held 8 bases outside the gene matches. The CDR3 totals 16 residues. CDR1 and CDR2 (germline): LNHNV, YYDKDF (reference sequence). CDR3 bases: TGTGCCACCAGCAGAGGACCCGGGACAGGCAACTACGAGCAGTACTTC. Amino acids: CATSRGPGTGNYEQYF.

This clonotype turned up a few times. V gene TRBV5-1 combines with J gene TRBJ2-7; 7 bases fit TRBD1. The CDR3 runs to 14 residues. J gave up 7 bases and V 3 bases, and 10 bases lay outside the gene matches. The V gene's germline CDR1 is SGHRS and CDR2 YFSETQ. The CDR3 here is CASSYYRDREEQYF. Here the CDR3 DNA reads TGCGCCAGCAGCTACTACCGGGACAGAGAAGAGCAGTACTTC.

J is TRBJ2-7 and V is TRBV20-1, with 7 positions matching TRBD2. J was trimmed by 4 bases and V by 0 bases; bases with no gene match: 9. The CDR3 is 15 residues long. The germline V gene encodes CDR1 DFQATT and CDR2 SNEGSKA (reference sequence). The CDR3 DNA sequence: TGCAGTGCTAGAGATCTCAGCGGGATTCTTTACGAGCAGTACTTC. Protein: CSARDLSGILYEQYF.

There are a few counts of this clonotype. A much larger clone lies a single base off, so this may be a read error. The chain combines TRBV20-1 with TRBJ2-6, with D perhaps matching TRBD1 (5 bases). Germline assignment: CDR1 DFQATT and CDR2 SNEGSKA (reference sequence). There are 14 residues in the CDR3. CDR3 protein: CSARGVSGANGLTF. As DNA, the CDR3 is TGCAGTGCTAGAGGGGTATCTGGGGCCAACGGCCTGACTTTC.

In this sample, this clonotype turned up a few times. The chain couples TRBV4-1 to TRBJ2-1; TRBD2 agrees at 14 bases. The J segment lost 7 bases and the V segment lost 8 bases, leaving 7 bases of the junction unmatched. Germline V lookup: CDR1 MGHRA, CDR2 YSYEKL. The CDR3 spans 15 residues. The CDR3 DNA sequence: TGCGCCAGCGTACGACTAGCGGGAGGGTTAAATGAGCAGTTCTTC. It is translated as CASVRLAGGLNEQFF.

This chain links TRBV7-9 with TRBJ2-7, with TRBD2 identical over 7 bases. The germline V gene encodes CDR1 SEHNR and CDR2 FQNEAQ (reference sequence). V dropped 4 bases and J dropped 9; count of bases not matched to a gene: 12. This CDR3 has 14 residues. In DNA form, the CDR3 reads TGTGCCAGCAGCTCCGGGGGGATCCGAACGGGGCAGTACTTC. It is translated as CASSSGGIRTGQYF.

CDR3: CAWSARDREFANEKLFF. As DNA, the CDR3 is TGTGCCTGGAGTGCGCGGGACAGGGAGTTTGCTAATGAAAAACTGTTTTTT. J is TRBJ1-4 and V is TRBV30; 9 bases align to TRBD1. The CDR3 covers 17 residues. Germline lookup yields CDR1 GTSNPN and CDR2 SVGIG (reference sequence). With 1 base clipped from V and 3 bases from J, the junction kept 9 bases outside the gene matches. The full variable domain, completed using reference TRBV30 and TRBJ1-4, is SQTIHQWPATLVQPVGSPLSLECTVEGTSNPNLYWYRQAAGRGLQLLFYSVGIGQISSEVPQNLSASRPQDRQFILSSKKLLLSDSGFYLCAWSARDREFANEKLFFGSGTQLSVL.

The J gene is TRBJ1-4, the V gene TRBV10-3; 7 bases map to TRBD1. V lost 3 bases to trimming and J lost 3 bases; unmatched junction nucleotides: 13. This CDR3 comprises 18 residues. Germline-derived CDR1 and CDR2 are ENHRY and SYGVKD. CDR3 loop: CAISEILRGGSANEKLFF. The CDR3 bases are TGTGCCATCAGTGAAATACTCCGAGGGGGCTCGGCTAATGAAAAACTGTTTTTT.

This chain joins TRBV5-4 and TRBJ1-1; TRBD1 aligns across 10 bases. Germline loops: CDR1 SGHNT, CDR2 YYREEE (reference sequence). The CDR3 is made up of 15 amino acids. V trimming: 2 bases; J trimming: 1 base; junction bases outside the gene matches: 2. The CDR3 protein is CASSFRTGGNTEAFF. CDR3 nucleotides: TGTGCCAGCAGCTTCCGGACAGGGGGGAACACTGAAGCTTTCTTT.

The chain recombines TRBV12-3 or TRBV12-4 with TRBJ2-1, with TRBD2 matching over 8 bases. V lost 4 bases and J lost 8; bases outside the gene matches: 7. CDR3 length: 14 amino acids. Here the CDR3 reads CASSSDGRADEQFF. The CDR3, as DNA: TGTGCCAGCAGTTCGGACGGGAGGGCCGATGAGCAGTTCTTC.

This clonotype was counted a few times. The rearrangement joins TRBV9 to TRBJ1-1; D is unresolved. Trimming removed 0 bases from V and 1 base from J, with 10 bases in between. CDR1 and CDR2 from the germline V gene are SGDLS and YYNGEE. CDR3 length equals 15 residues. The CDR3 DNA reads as TGTGCCAGCAGCGTAGAAGGCGGCAGGAACACTGAAGCTTTCTTT. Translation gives CASSVEGGRNTEAFF.

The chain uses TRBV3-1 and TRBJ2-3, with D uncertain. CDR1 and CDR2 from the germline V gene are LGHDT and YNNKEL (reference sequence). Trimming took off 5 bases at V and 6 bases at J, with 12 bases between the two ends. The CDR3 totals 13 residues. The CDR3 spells CASSDPRTDTQYF. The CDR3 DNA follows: TGTGCCAGCAGCGATCCTAGGACGGATACGCAGTATTTT.

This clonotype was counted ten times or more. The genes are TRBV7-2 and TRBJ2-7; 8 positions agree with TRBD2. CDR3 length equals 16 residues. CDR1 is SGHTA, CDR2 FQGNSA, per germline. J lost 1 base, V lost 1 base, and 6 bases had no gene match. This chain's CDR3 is CASSLVSSGSSYEQYF. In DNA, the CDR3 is TGTGCCAGCAGCTTAGTCTCTAGCGGGTCGTCCTACGAGCAGTACTTC.